This T cell receptor beta chain derives from a study of tumor and adjacent non-tumor tissue in lung cancer. The library came from three nested PCR rounds adapted from ARM-PCR protocols. TCRdb called the multiplex PCR reads again in MiXCR, with one record for every CDR3 protein. Among more than 85,000 distinct CDR3 sequences listed, about 61% were seen once. No cell sorting was done before RNA was extracted from the tissue. Distant lung tissue was collected more than 3 cm away from the tumor edge. The clonotype comes from a man in his sixties with non-small cell lung cancer. Sample: distant non-tumor lung tissue.

CDR3 loop: CSAGAGGSSGTGLYEQYF. The CDR3, as DNA: TGCAGTGCTGGAGCGGGCGGTAGCTCTGGGACAGGCTTATACGAGCAGTACTTC. The gene calls are TRBV20-1 and TRBJ2-7, with TRBD1 matching 8 bases. The CDR3 runs to 18 residues. V shed 5 bases, J shed 4 bases, and the junction held 22 bases outside the gene matches. Germline assignment: CDR1 DFQATT and CDR2 SNEGSKA (reference sequence).